This TCR beta chain stems from a study of T cells in Graves' hyperthyroidism and ophthalmopathy. Study-level background: Peripheral blood was collected at initial diagnosis, before any treatment. Points from the study as a whole: The model foresaw ophthalmopathy a median roughly 6.5 months prior to onset.

RNA transcripts provided the source from which TCR beta CDR3 regions were amplified. First-round RT-PCR with HTBI primers amplified the TCR CDR3 region. TCRdb fed the multiplex PCR reads into MiXCR, producing one record per CDR3 protein. The sample yields about 360,000 distinct CDR3 sequences, 13% seen once. The V end was cut by 8 bases, the J end by 0 bases, with 8 bases between. The germline V gene has CDR1 MNHNS and CDR2 SASEGT. CDR3 length: 13 residues. Stability of Graves' hyperthyroidism was defined as absent ophthalmopathy progression within 18 months. A patient was excluded if there was uncontrolled infection, other autoimmune disease, pregnancy or lactation. Ten or more counts support this clonotype. Its antigen is unidentified.

The sample consisted of blood. This TCR was recovered from a woman aged 18-29 years with Graves' hyperthyroidism. The chain recombines TRBV6-1 with TRBJ1-3; D call uncertain. The CDR3 DNA sequence: TGTGCCAGCCAGACAAACTCTGGAAACACCATATATTTT. It encodes CASQTNSGNTIYF.